This TCR beta chain was sequenced for a study of T cell responses to AZD1222 COVID-19 vaccine (dated by TCRdb to the early 2020s). Regarding the study in general: TCR sequencing covered fewer than 250 trial participants: 207 given two doses of AZD1222 and around 26 given two doses of MenACWY control vaccine. Trial participants were enrolled by age into 18-55, 56-69 and 70-plus year subgroups, with 148, 28 and 57 TCR-sequenced participants respectively. Overall study results and their limits: Reportedly, almost half of the unique spike-specific TCRs recognized epitopes lying outside the regions that are mutated in the B.1.351 and B.1.1.7 variants. The whole spike protein was spanned by vaccine-associated CD4 TCRs, and dominant responses were seen in regions 160-218 and 743-854. After two AZD1222 doses, both the breadth and the depth of spike-specific TCRs were significantly higher than at day 0 and than in MenACWY recipients. In the small 56-69-year group, the increase in depth fell short of significance, most likely because of low power. Conclusions about previously exposed vaccinees are limited, since just 5 to 7 AZD1222 recipients were seropositive for SARS-CoV-2 at baseline. Most participants were white British and females outnumbered males, and the authors suggested that clonal diversity may have been underestimated. Because no day 14 peak-response samples were available, the repertoires could be characterized only after the peak T cell response.

The CDR3 regions of human TCRbeta chains were subjected to immunosequencing. The study's own analysis went as follows. TCRs in the repertoires were compared against a reference library of SARS-CoV-2-specific TCRs that had been generated with the MIRA antigen-specificity platform. Breadth was defined as the fraction of unique TCRs that were SARS-CoV-2-associated. Depth was defined as the fraction of total T cells that were SARS-CoV-2-associated. Each spike-specific TCR was assigned to its reactive spike region and to a CD4 or CD8 class using the MIRA data. Log10-transformed breadth and depth values were compared by one-way ANOVA with Sidak's multiple comparisons tests. The table comes from immuneACCESS by way of TCRdb, which keeps in-frame sequences with V and J called. Part of the clones is missing from these tables; in studies checked, under half for an unresolved V gene and the rest for unknown reasons. V and J calls and clone size are those listed in that table; D and trimming were worked out from the DNA. The sample table records roughly 150,000 clones; around 94% of these occur just once. The top ten constitute 9.3% of the sample.

As for this clone: There is no known antigen for this receptor. There are no base qualities to consult, and no much larger clone falls within one base.

The sample's time point label, decoded: about 28 days (+/-7) after the second vaccine dose. AZD1222 recipients with second doses at about 4 weeks or about 12 weeks were pooled, because spike-specific TCR depth and breadth did not differ between schedules. Samples from vaccinated people were obtained from the UK trials COV001 and COV002, which included a single-blind randomized controlled phase 2/3 trial of AZD1222 (ChAdOx1 nCoV-19) in healthy adults. For TCRbeta chain sequencing, PBMC samples were collected from trial participants at day 0 and at day 28 after the second dose. Specimen: peripheral blood, collected 28 days after the second AZD1222 dose. The TCR comes from an adult who received the AZD1222 COVID-19 vaccine.

DNA sequence: TGTGCCAGCAGCGCGACAGGGGGACCCTCTGGAAACACCATATATTTT. Translated, it gives CASSATGGPSGNTIYF. The chain uses TRBV5-6 and TRBJ1-3, and TRBD1 matches 9 of the central bases. From the cysteine up to the phenylalanine, the CDR3 has a length of 16 residues. The sequence is cut down to CDR3 DNA, 48 bases in frame from base 1. Unmatched junction bases come to 5, with V trimmed by 4 bases and J by 0 bases. As encoded in the germline V gene, CDR1 is SGHDT while CDR2 is YYEEEE.